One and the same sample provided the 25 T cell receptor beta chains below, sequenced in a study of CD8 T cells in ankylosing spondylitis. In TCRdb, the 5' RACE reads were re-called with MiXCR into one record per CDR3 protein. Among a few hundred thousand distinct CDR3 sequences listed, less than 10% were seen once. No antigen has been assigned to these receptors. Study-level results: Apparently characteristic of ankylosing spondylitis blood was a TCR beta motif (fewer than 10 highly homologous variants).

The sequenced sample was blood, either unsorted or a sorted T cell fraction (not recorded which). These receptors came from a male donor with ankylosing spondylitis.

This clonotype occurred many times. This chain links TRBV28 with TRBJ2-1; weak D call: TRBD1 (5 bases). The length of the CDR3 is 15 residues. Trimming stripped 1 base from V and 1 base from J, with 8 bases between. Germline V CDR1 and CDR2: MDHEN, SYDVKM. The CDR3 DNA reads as TGTGCCAGCAGTTTATCGCCAGGGTCCTACAATGAGCAGTTCTTC. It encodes CASSLSPGSYNEQFF.

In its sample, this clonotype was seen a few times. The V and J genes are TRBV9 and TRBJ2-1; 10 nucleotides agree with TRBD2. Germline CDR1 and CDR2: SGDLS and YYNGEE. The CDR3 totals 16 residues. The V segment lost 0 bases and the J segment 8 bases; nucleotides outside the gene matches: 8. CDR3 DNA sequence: TGTGCCAGCAGCGTAGCGATAGCGGGAGGAATCGATGAGCAGTTCTTC. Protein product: CASSVAIAGGIDEQFF.

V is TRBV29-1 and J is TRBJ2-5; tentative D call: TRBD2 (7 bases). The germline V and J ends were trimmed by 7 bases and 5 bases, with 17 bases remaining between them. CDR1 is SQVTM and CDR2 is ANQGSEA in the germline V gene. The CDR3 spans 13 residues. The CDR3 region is CSAEGGLRETQYF. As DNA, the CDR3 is TGCAGCGCCGAGGGGGGGCTTCGGGAGACCCAGTACTTC.

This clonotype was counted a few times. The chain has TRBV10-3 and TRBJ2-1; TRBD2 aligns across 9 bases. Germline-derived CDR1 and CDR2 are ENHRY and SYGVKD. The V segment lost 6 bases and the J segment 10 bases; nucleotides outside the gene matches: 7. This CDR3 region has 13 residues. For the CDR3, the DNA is TGTGCCATCAGGATGGCGGGAGGGCACGAGCAGTTCTTC. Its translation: CAIRMAGGHEQFF.

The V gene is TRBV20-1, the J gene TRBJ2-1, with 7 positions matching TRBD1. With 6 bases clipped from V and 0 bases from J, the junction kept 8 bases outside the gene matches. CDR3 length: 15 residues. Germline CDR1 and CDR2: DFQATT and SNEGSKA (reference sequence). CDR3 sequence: CSAGQSMSSYNEQFF. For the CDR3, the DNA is TGCAGTGCGGGACAGTCAATGAGCTCCTACAATGAGCAGTTCTTC.

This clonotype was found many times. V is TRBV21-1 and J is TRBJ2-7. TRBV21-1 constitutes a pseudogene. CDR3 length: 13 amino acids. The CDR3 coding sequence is TGTGCCAGCAGCCCGCGGAACTCCTACGAGCAGTACTTC. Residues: CASSPRNSYEQYF.

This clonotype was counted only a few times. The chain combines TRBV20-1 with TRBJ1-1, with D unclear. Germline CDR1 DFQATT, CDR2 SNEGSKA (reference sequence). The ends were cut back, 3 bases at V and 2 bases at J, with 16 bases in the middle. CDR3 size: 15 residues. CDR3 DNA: TGCAGTGCTAGGAGGGCGGTCGAATCAAACACTGAAGCTTTCTTT. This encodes CSARRAVESNTEAFF.

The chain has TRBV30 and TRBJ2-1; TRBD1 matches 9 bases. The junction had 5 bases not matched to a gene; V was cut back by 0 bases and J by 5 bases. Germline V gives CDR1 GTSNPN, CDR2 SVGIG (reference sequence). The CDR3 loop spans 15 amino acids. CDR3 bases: TGTGCCTGGAGTGTACGGGACAGGGCCCACAATGAGCAGTTCTTC. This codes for CAWSVRDRAHNEQFF.

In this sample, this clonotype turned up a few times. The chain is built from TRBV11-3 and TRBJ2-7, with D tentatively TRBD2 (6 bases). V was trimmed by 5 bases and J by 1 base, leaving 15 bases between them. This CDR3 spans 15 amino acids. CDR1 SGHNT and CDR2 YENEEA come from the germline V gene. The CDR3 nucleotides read TGTGCCAGCAGCCACCGACTAGAGGGGTCCTACGAGCAGTACTTC. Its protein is CASSHRLEGSYEQYF.

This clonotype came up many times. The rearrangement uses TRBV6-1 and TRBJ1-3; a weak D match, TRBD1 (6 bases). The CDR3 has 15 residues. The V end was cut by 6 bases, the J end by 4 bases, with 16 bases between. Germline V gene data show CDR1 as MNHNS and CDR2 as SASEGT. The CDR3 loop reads CASRPGVLRGNTIYF. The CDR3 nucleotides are TGTGCCAGCAGACCAGGGGTTCTACGGGGAAACACCATATATTTT.

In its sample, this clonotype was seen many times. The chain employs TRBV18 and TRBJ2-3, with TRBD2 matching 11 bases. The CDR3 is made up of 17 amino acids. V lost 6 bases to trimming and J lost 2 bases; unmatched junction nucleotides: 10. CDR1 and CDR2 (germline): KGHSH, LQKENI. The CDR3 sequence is CASSLTSGRRLTDTQYF. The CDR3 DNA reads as TGTGCCAGCTCTCTAACTAGCGGGAGACGACTCACAGATACGCAGTATTTT.

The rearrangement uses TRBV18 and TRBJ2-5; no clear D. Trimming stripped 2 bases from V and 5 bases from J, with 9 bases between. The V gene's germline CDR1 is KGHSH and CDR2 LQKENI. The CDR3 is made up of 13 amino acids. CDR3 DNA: TGTGCCAGCTCACCAGAGGTCGAGGAGACCCAGTACTTC. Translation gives CASSPEVEETQYF.

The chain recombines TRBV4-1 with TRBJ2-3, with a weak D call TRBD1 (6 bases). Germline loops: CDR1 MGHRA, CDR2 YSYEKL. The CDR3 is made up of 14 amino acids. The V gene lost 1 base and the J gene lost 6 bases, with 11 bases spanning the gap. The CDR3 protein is CASSQGPQGDTQYF. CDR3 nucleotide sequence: TGCGCCAGCAGCCAAGGCCCACAGGGTGATACGCAGTATTTT.

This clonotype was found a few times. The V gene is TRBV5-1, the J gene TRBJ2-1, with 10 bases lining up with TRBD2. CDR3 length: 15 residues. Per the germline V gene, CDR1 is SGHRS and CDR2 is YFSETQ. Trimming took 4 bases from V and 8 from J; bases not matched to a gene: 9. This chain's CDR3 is CASSASGRAVDEQFF. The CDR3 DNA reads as TGCGCCAGCAGCGCAAGCGGGAGGGCCGTCGATGAGCAGTTCTTC.

The CDR3 is CASSRMGLAETDTQYF. CDR3 nucleotide sequence: TGTGCCAGCAGCCGCATGGGACTAGCGGAAACAGATACGCAGTATTTT. The chain joins TRBV11-2 to TRBJ2-3, with TRBD2 matching over 11 bases. V was pared by 5 bases and J by 3 bases, with 7 bases of the junction left unmatched. The germline V gene has CDR1 SGHAT and CDR2 FQNNGV. The CDR3 has 16 amino acids.

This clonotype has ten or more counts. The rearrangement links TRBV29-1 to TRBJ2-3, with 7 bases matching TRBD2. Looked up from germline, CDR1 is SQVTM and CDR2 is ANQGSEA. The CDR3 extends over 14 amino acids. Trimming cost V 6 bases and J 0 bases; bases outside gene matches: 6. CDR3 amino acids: CSVTFSGSTDTQYF. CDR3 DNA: TGCAGCGTGACGTTTAGCGGGAGCACAGATACGCAGTATTTT.

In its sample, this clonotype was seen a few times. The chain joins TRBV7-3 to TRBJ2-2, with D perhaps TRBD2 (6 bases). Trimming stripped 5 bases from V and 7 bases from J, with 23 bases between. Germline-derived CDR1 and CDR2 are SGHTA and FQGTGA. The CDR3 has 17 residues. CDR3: CASSASAGSVHGGELFF. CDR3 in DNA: TGTGCCAGCAGCGCTTCCGCCGGGAGCGTCCATGGCGGGGAGCTGTTTTTT.

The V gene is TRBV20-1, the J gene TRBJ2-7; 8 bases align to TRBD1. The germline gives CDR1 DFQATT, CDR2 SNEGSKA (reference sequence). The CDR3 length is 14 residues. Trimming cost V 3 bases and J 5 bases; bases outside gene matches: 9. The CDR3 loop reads CSARIQGARNEQYF. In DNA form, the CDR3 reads TGCAGTGCTAGGATCCAGGGGGCGAGGAACGAGCAGTACTTC.

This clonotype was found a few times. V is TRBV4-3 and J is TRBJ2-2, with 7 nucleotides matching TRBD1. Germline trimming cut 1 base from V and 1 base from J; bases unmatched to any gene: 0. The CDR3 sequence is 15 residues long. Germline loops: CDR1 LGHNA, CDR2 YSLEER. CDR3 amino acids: CASSQGTGNTGELFF. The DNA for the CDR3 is TGCGCCAGCAGCCAAGGGACAGGGAACACCGGGGAGCTGTTTTTT.

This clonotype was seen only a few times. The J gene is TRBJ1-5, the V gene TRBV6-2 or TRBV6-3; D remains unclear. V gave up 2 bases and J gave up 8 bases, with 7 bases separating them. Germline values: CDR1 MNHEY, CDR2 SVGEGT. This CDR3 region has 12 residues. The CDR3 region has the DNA TGTGCCAGCAGTTACCGGCCGAAGCCCCAGCATTTT. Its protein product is CASSYRPKPQHF.

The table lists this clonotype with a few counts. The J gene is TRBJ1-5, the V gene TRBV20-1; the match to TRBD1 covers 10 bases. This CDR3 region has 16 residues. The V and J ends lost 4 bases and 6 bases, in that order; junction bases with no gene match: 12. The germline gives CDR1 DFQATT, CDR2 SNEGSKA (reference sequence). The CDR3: CSATRSGQGGFQPQHF. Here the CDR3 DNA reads TGCAGTGCTACCCGCTCCGGACAGGGGGGGTTTCAGCCCCAGCATTTT.

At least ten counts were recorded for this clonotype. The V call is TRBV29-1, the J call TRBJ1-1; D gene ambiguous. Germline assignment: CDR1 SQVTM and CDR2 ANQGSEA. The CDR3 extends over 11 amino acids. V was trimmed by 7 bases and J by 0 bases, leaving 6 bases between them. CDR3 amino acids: CSGGLNTEAFF. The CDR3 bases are TGCAGCGGAGGGTTGAACACTGAAGCTTTCTTT.

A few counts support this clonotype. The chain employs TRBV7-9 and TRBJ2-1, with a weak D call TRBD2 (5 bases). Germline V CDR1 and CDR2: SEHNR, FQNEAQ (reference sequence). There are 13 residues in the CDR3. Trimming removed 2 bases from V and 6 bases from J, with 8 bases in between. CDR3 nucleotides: TGTGCCAGCAGCTTACTGGCGGGCAATGAGCAGTTCTTC. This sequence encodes CASSLLAGNEQFF.

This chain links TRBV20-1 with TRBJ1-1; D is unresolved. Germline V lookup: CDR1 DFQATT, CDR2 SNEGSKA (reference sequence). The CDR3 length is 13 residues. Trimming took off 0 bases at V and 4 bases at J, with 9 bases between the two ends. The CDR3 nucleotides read TGCAGTGCTAGAGAGGAACTGGCCACTGAAGCTTTCTTT. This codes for CSAREELATEAFF.

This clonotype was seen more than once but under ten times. In DNA, the CDR3 is TGTGCCAGCAGCCTTTCAAGAGCCTACAATGAGCAGTTCTTC. Encoded protein: CASSLSRAYNEQFF. The chain combines TRBV7-2 with TRBJ2-1; D gene unclear. V lost 5 bases, J lost 2 bases, and 10 bases lay in between. This CDR3 comprises 14 residues. From germline, CDR1 is SGHTA and CDR2 FQGNSA.